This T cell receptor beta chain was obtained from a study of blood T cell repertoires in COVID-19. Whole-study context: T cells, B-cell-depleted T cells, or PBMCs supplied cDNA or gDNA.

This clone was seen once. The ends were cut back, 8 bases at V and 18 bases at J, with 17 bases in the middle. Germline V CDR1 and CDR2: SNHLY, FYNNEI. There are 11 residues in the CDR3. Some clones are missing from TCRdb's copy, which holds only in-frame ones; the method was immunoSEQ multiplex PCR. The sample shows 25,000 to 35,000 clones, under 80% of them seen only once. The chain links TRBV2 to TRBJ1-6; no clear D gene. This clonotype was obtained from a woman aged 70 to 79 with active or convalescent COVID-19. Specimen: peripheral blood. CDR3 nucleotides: TGTGCCAGCGCGAGGGAGGGCCGGTCCCACTTT. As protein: CASAREGRSHF.